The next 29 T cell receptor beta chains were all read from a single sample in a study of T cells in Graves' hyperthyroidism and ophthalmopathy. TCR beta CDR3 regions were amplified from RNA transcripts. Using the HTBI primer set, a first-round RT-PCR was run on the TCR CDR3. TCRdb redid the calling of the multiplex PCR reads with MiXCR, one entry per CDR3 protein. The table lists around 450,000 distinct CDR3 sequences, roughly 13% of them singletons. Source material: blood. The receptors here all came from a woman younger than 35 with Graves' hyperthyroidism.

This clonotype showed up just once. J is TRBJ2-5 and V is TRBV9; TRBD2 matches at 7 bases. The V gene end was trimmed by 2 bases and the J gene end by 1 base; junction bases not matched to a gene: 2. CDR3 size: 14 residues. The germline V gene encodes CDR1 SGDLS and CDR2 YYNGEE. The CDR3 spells CASSVSSGQETQYF. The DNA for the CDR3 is TGTGCCAGCAGCGTCTCTAGCGGCCAAGAGACCCAGTACTTC.

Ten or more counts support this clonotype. CDR3 sequence (DNA): TGTGCCAGCAGTTTTTTGGGGGCAAATGGTGACGAGCAGTACTTC. Protein product: CASSFLGANGDEQYF. The rearrangement uses TRBV12-3 or TRBV12-4 and TRBJ2-7; a weak D match, TRBD1 (6 bases). The CDR3 has 15 amino acids. The V end was cut by 3 bases, the J end by 5 bases, with 17 bases between.

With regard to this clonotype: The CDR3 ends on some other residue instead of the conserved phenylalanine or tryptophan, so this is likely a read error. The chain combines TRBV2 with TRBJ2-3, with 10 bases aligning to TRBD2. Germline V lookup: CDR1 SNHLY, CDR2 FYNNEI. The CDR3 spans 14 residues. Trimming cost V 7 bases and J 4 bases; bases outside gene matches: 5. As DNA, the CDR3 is TGTGCCAGCATTACTAGCGGGAACCCAGATACGCAGTATCTT. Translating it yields CASITSGNPDTQYL.

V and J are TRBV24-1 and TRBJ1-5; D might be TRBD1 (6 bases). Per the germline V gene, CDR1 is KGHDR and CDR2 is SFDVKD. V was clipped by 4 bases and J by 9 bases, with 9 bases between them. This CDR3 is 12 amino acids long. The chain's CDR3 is CATSDPGVPQHF. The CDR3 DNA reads TGTGCCACCAGTGACCCAGGGGTGCCCCAGCATTTT.

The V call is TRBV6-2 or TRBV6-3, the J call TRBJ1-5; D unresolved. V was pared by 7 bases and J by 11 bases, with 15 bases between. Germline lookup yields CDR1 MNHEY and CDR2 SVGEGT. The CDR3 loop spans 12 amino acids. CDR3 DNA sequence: TGTGCCAGCACCTCTGAGCGGATGTCCCAGCATTTT. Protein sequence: CASTSERMSQHF.

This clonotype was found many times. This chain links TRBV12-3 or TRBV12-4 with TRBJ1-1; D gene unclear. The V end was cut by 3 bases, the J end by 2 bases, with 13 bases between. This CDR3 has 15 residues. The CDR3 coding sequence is TGTGCCAGCAGTTTTTTTCGGCAGCGAAACACTGAAGCTTTCTTT. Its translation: CASSFFRQRNTEAFF.

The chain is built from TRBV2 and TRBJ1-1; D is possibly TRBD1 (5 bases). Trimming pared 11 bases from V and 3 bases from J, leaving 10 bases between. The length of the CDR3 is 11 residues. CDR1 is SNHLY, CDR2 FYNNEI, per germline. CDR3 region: CASRVDTEAFF. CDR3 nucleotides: TGTGCCTCCAGGGTGGACACTGAAGCTTTCTTT.

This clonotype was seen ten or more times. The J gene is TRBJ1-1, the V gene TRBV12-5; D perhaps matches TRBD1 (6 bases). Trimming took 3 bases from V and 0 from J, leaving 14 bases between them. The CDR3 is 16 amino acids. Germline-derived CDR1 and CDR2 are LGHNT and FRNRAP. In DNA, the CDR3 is TGTGCTAGTGGTTTCGTCATGGGGGACATGAACACTGAAGCTTTCTTT. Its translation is CASGFVMGDMNTEAFF.

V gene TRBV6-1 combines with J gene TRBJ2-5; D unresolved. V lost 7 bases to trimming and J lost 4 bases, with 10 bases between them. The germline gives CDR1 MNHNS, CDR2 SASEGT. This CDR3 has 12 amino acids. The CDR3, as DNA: TGTGCCAGCAATCACCCAGGAGAGACCCAGTACTTC. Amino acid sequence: CASNHPGETQYF.

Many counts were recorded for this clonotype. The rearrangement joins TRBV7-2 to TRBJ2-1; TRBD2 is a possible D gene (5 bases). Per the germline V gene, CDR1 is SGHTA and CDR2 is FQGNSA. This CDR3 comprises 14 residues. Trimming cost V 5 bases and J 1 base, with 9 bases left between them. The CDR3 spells CASSRPGSYNEQFF. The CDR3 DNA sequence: TGTGCCAGCAGCCGGCCGGGGTCCTACAATGAGCAGTTCTTC.

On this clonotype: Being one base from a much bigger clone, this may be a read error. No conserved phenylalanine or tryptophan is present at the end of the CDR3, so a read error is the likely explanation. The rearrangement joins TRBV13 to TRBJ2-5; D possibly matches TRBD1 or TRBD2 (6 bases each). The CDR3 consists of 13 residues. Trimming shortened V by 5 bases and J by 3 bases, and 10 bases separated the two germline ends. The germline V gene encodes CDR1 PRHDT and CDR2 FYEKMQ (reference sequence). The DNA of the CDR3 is TGTGCCAGCAGCGTGAGGGGGGAAGAGACCCAGTACCTC. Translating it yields CASSVRGEETQYL.

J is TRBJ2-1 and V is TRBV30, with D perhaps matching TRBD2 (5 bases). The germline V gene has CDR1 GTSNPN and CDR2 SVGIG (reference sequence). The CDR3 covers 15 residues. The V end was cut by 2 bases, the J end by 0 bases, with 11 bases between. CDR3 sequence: CAWSFYGISYNEQFF. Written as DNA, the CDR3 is TGTGCCTGGAGTTTTTACGGGATCTCCTACAATGAGCAGTTCTTC.

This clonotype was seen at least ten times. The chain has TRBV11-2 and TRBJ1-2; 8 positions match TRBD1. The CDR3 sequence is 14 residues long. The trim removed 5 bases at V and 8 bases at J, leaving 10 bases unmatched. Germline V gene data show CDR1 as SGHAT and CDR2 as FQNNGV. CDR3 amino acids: CASSASDRVEGYTF. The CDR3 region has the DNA TGTGCCAGCAGCGCCTCGGACAGGGTAGAGGGCTACACCTTC. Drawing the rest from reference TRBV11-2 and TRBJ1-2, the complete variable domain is EAGVAQSPRYKIIEKRQSVAFWCNPISGHATLYWYQQILGQGPKLLIQFQNNGVVDDSQLPKDRFSAERLKGVDSTLKIQPAKLEDSAVYLCASSASDRVEGYTFGSGTRLTVV.

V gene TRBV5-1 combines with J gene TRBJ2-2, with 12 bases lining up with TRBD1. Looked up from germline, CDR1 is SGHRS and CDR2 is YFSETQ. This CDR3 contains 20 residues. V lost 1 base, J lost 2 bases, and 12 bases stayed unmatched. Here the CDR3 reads CASSLTKSPGQGANTGELFF. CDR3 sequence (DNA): TGCGCCAGCAGCTTGACTAAAAGTCCGGGACAGGGGGCTAACACCGGGGAGCTGTTTTTT.

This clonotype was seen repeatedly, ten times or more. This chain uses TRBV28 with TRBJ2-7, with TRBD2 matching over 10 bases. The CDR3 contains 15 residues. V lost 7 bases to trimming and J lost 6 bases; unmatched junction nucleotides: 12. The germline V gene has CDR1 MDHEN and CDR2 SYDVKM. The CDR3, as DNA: TGTGCCAGCAACTCGGGCCTAGCGGGAGCTTCCGAGCAGTACTTC. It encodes CASNSGLAGASEQYF.

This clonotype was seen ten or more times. The CDR3 DNA sequence: TGTGCCAGCAGTCGGACACGAGACAATCAGCCCCAGCATTTT. Protein product: CASSRTRDNQPQHF. This chain joins TRBV28 and TRBJ1-5, with D maybe TRBD1 (5 bases). The CDR3 is made up of 14 amino acids. Trimming removed 5 bases from V and 3 bases from J, with 11 bases in between. CDR1 is MDHEN and CDR2 is SYDVKM in the germline V gene.

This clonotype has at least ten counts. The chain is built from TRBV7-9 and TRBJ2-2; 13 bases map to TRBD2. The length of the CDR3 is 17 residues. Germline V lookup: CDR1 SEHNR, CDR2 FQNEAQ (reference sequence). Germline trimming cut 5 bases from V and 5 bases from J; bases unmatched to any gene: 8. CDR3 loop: CASSPVRGLAGTGELFF. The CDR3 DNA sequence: TGTGCCAGCAGCCCCGTGAGGGGACTAGCGGGAACCGGGGAGCTGTTTTTT.

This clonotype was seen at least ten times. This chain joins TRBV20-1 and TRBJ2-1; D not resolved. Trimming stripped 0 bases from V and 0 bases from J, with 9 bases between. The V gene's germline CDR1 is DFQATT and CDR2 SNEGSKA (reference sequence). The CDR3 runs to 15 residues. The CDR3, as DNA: TGCAGTGCTAGAGATCTCGGCAGCTCCTACAATGAGCAGTTCTTC. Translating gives CSARDLGSSYNEQFF.

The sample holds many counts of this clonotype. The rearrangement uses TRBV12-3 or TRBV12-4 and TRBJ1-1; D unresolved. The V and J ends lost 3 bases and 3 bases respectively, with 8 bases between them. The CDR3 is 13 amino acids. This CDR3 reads CASSFSSYTEAFF. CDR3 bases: TGTGCCAGCAGTTTTAGCAGTTACACTGAAGCTTTCTTT.

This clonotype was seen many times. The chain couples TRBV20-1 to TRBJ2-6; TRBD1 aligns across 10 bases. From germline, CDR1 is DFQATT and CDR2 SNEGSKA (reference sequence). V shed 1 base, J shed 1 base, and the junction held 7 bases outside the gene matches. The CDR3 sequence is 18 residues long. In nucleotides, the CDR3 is TGCAGTGCTAGAGCGCGGGACAGGGGAACATCTGGGGCCAACGTCCTGACTTTC. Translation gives CSARARDRGTSGANVLTF.

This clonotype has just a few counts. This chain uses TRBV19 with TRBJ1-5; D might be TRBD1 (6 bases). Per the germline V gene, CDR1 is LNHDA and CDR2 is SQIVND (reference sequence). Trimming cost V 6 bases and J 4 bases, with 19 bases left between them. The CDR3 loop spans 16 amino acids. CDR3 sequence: CASSQNRRGWNQPQHF. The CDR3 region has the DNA TGTGCCAGTAGCCAAAATCGCAGGGGATGGAATCAGCCCCAGCATTTT.

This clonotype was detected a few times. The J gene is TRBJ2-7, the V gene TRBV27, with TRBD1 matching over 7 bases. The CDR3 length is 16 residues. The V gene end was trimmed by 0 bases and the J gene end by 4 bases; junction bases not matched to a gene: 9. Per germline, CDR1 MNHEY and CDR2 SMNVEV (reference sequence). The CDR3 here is CASSLSPTGRGYEQYF. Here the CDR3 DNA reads TGTGCCAGCAGTTTATCCCCGACAGGGAGAGGATACGAGCAGTACTTC.

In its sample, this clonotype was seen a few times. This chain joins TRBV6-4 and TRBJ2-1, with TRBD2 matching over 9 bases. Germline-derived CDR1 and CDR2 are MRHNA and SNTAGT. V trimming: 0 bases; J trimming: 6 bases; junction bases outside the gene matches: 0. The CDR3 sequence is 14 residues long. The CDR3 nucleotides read TGTGCCAGCAGTGACTCGACTAGCGGCAATGAGCAGTTCTTC. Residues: CASSDSTSGNEQFF.

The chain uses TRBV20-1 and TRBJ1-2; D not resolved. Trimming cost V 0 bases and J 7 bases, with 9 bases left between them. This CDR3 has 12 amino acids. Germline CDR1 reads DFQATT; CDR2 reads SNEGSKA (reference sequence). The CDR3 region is CSARDGGSGYTF. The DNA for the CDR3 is TGCAGTGCTAGAGATGGTGGGAGTGGCTACACCTTC.

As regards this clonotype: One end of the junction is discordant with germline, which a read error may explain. This CDR3 is CTSSLDGVREDEQYF. Written as DNA, the CDR3 is TGCACCAGCAGCTTGGATGGCGTGAGGGAGGACGAGCAGTACTTC. The V call is TRBV5-1, the J call TRBJ2-7; tentative D call: TRBD2 (6 bases). Germline-derived CDR1 and CDR2 are SGHRS and YFSETQ. The CDR3 sequence is 15 residues long.

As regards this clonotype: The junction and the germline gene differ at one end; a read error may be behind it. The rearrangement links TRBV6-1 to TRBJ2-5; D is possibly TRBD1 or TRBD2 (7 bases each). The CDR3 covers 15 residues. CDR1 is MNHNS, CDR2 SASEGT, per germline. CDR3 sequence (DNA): TGTGCCAGCAACCCCGAGACAGGGAGGGCAGAGACCCGGTACTTC. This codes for CASNPETGRAETRYF.

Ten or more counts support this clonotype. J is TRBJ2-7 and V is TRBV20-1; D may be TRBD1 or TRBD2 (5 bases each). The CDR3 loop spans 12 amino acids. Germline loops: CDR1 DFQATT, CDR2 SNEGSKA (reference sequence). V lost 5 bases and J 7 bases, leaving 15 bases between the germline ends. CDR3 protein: CSARGTGGEQYF. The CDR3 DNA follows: TGCAGTGCTCGTGGGACCGGCGGAGAGCAGTACTTC.

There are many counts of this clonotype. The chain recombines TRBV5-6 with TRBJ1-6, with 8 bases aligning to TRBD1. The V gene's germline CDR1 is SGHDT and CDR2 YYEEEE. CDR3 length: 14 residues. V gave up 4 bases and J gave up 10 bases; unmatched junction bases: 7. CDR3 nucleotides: TGTGCCAGCAGCGGACAGGGATTCAGGTCACCCCTCCACTTT. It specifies CASSGQGFRSPLHF.

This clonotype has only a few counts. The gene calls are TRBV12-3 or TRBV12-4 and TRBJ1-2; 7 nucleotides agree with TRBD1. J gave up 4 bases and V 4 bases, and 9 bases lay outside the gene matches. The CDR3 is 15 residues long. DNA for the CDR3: TGTGCCAGCAGTTCCTTGCGACAGGGAGGCTATGGCTACACCTTC. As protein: CASSSLRQGGYGYTF.